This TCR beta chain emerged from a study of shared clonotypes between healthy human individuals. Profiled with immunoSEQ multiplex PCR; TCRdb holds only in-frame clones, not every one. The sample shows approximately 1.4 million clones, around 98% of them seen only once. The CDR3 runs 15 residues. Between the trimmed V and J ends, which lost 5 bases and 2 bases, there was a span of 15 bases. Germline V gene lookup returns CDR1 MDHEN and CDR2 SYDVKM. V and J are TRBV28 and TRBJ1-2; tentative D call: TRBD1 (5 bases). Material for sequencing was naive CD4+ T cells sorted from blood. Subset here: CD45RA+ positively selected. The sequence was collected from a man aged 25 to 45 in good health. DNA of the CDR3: TGTGCCAGCAGTACCCCAGGGACCGGGAACTATGGCTACACCTTC. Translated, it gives CASSTPGTGNYGYTF.